This T cell receptor (beta chain) was identified during a study of blood T cell repertoires in COVID-19. Across the study: Samples of COVID-19 (acute and convalescent) were obtained from the United States, Italy and Spain. The analysed material was cDNA or gDNA that came from T cells, B-cell-depleted T cells, or PBMCs.

The V end lost 1 base, the J end lost 4 bases, and 13 bases lay between the germline ends. The CDR3 runs to 16 residues. Germline V gene sequence: CDR1 SGHTA, CDR2 FQGNSA. Original methodology: Reference gene primer amplification in the assay estimated nucleated cell counts. The repertoire was sequenced with immunoSEQ multiplex PCR; TCRdb's copy has only in-frame clones and lacks some. The DNA gave D and trimming, while V, J and clone size come from that table. The sample consists of 240,000 or so clones, 80% to 90% of them appearing once. All recovered Cohort 3 donors got two negative PCRs, got clearance, or saw symptom resolution.

The receptor comes from a man in his forties who had recovered from COVID-19. The chain has TRBV7-2 and TRBJ2-2; a weak D match, TRBD2 (6 bases). The source material was PBMCs or T cells enriched from blood (not recorded which). Here the CDR3 DNA reads TGTGCCAGCAGCTTAGTGCCGGGAGCGAGCACCGGGGAGCTGTTTTTT. This sequence encodes CASSLVPGASTGELFF.